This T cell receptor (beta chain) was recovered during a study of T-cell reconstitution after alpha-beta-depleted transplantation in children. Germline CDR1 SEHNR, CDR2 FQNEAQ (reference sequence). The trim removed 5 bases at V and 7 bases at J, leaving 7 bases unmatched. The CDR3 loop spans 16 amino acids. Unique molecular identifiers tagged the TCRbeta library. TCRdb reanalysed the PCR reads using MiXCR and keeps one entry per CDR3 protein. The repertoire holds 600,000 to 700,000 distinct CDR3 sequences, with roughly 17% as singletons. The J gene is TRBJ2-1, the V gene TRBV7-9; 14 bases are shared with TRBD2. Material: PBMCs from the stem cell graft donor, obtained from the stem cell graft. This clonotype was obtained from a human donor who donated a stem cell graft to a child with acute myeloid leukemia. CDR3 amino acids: CASSQRTSGGSNEQFF. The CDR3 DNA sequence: TGTGCCAGCAGCCAGAGGACTAGCGGGGGGTCAAATGAGCAGTTCTTC. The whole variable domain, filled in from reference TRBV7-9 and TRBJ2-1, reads DTGVSQNPRHKITKRGQNVTFRCDPISEHNRLYWYRQTLGQGPEFLTYFQNEAQLEKSRLLSDRFSAERPKGSFSTLEIQRTEQGDSAMYLCASSQRTSGGSNEQFFGPGTRLTVL.